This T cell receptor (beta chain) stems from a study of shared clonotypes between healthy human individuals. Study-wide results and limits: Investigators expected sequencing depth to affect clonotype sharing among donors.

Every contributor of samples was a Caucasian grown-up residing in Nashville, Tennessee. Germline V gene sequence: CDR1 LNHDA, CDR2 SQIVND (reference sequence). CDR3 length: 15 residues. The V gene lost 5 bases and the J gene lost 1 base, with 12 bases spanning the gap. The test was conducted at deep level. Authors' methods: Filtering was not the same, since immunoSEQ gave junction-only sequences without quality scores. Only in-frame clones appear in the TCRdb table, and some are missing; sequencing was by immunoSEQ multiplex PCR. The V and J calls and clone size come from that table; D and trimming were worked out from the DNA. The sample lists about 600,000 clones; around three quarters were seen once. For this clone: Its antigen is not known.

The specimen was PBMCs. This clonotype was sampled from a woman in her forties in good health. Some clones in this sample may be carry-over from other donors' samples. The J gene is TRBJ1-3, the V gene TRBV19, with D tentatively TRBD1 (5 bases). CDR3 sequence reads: CASSGYGGSGNTIYF. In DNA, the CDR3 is TGTGCCAGTAGTGGCTATGGGGGTTCTGGAAACACCATATATTTT.